Listed here are 16 T cell receptor beta chains from one sample, sequenced in a study of blood T cells in healthy people across ages. Next came a second PCR, run for roughly 6 to 11 cycles, which used a sample-barcoded 5' primer along with a J-beta primer mix. Using its own MiXCR run on the 5' RACE reads, TCRdb lists one record per CDR3 protein. The table lists 580,000 or so distinct CDR3 sequences, around half of them singletons. Input material: blood. The receptors originated from a man older than 75 in good health.

This clonotype was detected only a few times. The V gene is TRBV5-1, the J gene TRBJ2-1, with D possibly matching TRBD2 (6 bases). Trimming left V 0 bases short and J 4 bases short, with 14 bases between. In germline, CDR1 is SGHRS, CDR2 YFSETQ. The CDR3 loop spans 16 amino acids. CDR3 region: CASSLAWTTGYNEQFF. DNA of the CDR3: TGCGCCAGCAGCTTGGCCTGGACTACGGGTTACAATGAGCAGTTCTTC.

This clonotype was found a few times. This chain uses TRBV10-3 with TRBJ1-2; D gene ambiguous. This CDR3 is 13 amino acids long. The germline V gene encodes CDR1 ENHRY and CDR2 SYGVKD. The V end lost 2 bases, the J end lost 6 bases, and 10 bases lay between the germline ends. The CDR3 spells CAISERFGDGYTF. Here the CDR3 DNA reads TGTGCCATCAGTGAGCGGTTCGGCGATGGCTACACCTTC.

This clonotype has ten or more counts. The chain couples TRBV6-5 to TRBJ1-6, with D unclear. The CDR3 sequence is 15 residues long. Between the trimmed V and J ends, which lost 0 bases and 8 bases, there was a span of 11 bases. CDR1 is MNHEY and CDR2 is SVGAGI in the germline V gene. CDR3: CASSYSGRTDSPLHF. The CDR3 region has the DNA TGTGCCAGCAGTTACTCAGGCCGGACGGATTCACCCCTCCACTTT.

This clonotype has more than one count but fewer than ten. The V gene is TRBV21-1, the J gene TRBJ2-3; the D call TRBD2 from the table was never checked on the DNA. TRBV21-1 is termed a pseudogene. The CDR3 is made up of 17 amino acids. The CDR3 loop reads CASSFLDSCRLTDTQYF. In DNA, the CDR3 is TGTGCCAGCAGCTTTCTGGACTCGTGCCGCTTAACAGATACGCAGTATTTT.

This clonotype has only one observation. This rearrangement joins TRBV7-2 to TRBJ2-7; TRBD1 might be the D (6 bases). Between the trimmed V and J ends, which lost 5 bases and 3 bases, there was a span of 14 bases. This CDR3 spans 14 amino acids. The germline V gene has CDR1 SGHTA and CDR2 FQGNSA. The CDR3 here is CASSPRTVDYEQYF. CDR3 nucleotide sequence: TGTGCCAGCAGCCCTAGGACAGTGGACTACGAGCAGTACTTC.

This clonotype was seen a handful of times. This could be a read error, since a much larger clone is one nucleotide away. This sequence joins TRBV6-6 and TRBJ1-1; D unclear. Germline loops: CDR1 MNHNY, CDR2 SVGAGI (reference sequence). The CDR3 extends over 12 amino acids. The DNA of the CDR3 is TGTGCCAGCAGTCACTCGACGACTGAAGCTTTCTTT. It encodes CASSHSTTEAFF.

This clonotype has more than one count but fewer than ten. V and J are TRBV12-3 or TRBV12-4 and TRBJ2-3, with 8 nucleotides matching TRBD2. Trimming took 2 bases from V and 1 from J; bases not matched to a gene: 2. CDR3 size: 15 residues. This CDR3 reads CASSLLTSGTDTQYF. CDR3 coding DNA: TGTGCCAGCAGTTTATTGACTAGCGGCACAGATACGCAGTATTTT.

This clonotype was observed a few times. The chain carries TRBV27 and TRBJ2-6; perhaps TRBD1 as D (6 bases). Trimming took off 6 bases at V and 0 bases at J, with 18 bases between the two ends. This CDR3 region has 18 residues. Germline V gene sequence: CDR1 MNHEY, CDR2 SMNVEV (reference sequence). CDR3 in DNA: TGTGCCAGCAGCCCCTTCTCAGGGGATGTCTCTGGGGCCAACGTCCTGACTTTC. Protein: CASSPFSGDVSGANVLTF.

The genes are TRBV20-1 and TRBJ2-7; D not certain. Gene TRBJ2-5 matches the end of the DNA better, so the J call may be wrong. This CDR3 has 12 residues. The germline V gene encodes CDR1 DFQATT and CDR2 SNEGSKA (reference sequence). The CDR3 region has the DNA TGCAGTGCAGGTCCGGCGGCTGAGACCCAGTACTTC. This translates into CSAGPAAETQYF.

V gene TRBV20-1 combines with J gene TRBJ2-1; TRBD1 matches 7 bases. Germline V gene lookup returns CDR1 DFQATT and CDR2 SNEGSKA (reference sequence). V was clipped by 5 bases and J by 10 bases; unmatched bases: 14. The CDR3 has 14 residues. CDR3 DNA sequence: TGCAGTGCTGGCAGGGGGAGATTGCGTTTGGAGCAGTTCTTC. Its protein is CSAGRGRLRLEQFF.

In DNA, the CDR3 is TGTGCCAGCAGTTATGCAGCCCGGAACACCGGGGAGCTGTTTTTT. This gives the protein CASSYAARNTGELFF. The chain carries TRBV12-3 or TRBV12-4 and TRBJ2-2; D gene ambiguous. Trimming left V 4 bases short and J 1 base short, with 10 bases between. The CDR3 sequence is 15 residues long.

J is TRBJ2-5 and V is TRBV27; 8 bases match TRBD1. This CDR3 is 16 amino acids long. V lost 5 bases, J lost 2 bases, and 10 bases stayed unmatched. Germline V gene sequence: CDR1 MNHEY, CDR2 SMNVEV (reference sequence). The CDR3 reads CASSPHGTGLQETQYF. The CDR3 bases are TGTGCCAGCAGTCCGCACGGGACAGGACTTCAAGAGACCCAGTACTTC.

CDR3 sequence (DNA): TGTGCCAGCAGCGTTACGGGACTAGCGGGGGGATCCCAAGAGACCCAGTACTTC. Translation gives CASSVTGLAGGSQETQYF. The chain employs TRBV7-2 and TRBJ2-5; the match to TRBD2 covers 15 bases. Per germline, CDR1 SGHTA and CDR2 FQGNSA. The CDR3 runs to 18 residues. V was clipped by 5 bases and J by 1 base; unmatched bases: 8.

In this sample, this clonotype turned up many times. The chain is built from TRBV6-6 and TRBJ2-4, with TRBD2 identical over 15 bases. This CDR3 region has 18 residues. Germline CDR1 MNHNY, CDR2 SVGAGI (reference sequence). J lost 2 bases, V lost 4 bases, and 6 bases had no gene match. This CDR3 is CASSWTSGRAQTKNIQYF. CDR3 nucleotides: TGTGCCAGCAGTTGGACTAGCGGGAGGGCCCAGACCAAAAACATTCAGTACTTC.

This clonotype was seen a handful of times. The chain carries TRBV24-1 and TRBJ2-1, with 7 bases aligning to TRBD2. The CDR3 sequence is 15 residues long. V trimming: 3 bases; J trimming: 4 bases; junction bases outside the gene matches: 5. Germline CDR1 reads KGHDR; CDR2 reads SFDVKD. CDR3 nucleotides: TGTGCCACCAGTGATATCGGCGGGAGTTACAATGAGCAGTTCTTC. Its protein is CATSDIGGSYNEQFF.

The chain combines TRBV5-1 with TRBJ2-3; D is unclear. V was trimmed by 5 bases and J by 1 base, leaving 11 bases between them. Looked up from germline, CDR1 is SGHRS and CDR2 is YFSETQ. The CDR3 contains 14 residues. The CDR3 loop reads CASSMGTGTDTQYF. DNA for the CDR3: TGCGCCAGCAGTATGGGTACGGGCACAGATACGCAGTATTTT.